This TCR beta chain was profiled in a study of T-cell reconstitution after alpha-beta-depleted transplantation in children. The germline V gene encodes CDR1 SGHDN and CDR2 FVKESK. V dropped 0 bases and J dropped 5; count of bases not matched to a gene: 14. This CDR3 region has 19 residues. This clonotype was detected ten times or more. Molecular barcoding with unique molecular identifiers was used for the TCRbeta library. MiXCR was run by TCRdb on the PCR reads, yielding one entry per CDR3 protein. The sample holds hundreds of thousands of distinct CDR3 sequences, under 15% seen once. The sample was PBMCs from the stem cell graft donor, taken from the stem cell graft. This receptor was identified in a human donor who donated a stem cell graft to a child with combined immunodeficiency. The chain employs TRBV14 and TRBJ2-1; 9 nucleotides line up with TRBD1. This CDR3 is CASSQDLDRGMKVNNEQFF. As DNA, the CDR3 is TGTGCCAGCAGCCAAGATCTGGACAGGGGAATGAAGGTTAACAATGAGCAGTTCTTC.